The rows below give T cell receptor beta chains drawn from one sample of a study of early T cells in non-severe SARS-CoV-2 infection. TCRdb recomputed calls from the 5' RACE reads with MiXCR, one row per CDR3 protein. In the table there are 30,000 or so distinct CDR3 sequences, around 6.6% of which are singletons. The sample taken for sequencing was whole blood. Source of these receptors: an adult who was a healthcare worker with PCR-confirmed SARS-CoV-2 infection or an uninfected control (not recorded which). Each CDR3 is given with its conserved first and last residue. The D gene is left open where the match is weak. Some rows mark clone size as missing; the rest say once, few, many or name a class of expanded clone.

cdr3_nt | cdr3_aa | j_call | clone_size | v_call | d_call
TGTGCCAGCAATACGGCTAGCGGTTACAATGAGCAGTTCTTC | CASNTASGYNEQFF | TRBJ2-1 | . | TRBV6-2/TRBV6-3 | TRBD2
TGTGCCAGCAGTGAGACAGGGGGGACCTACGAGCAGTACTTC | CASSETGGTYEQYF | TRBJ2-7 | . | TRBV2 | TRBD1
TGTGCCAGCTCACCAGAGGGTATGAACACTGAAGCTTTCTTT | CASSPEGMNTEAFF | TRBJ1-1 | many | TRBV18 | .
TGTGCCAGCAGCTTGGGGACCCCCGGCAATTCACCCCTCCACTTT | CASSLGTPGNSPLHF | TRBJ1-6 | many | TRBV5-6 | .
TGCAGTGCTAGTCATCGGGGGTATTACTACGAGCAGTACTTC | CSASHRGYYYEQYF | TRBJ2-7 | many | TRBV20-1 | .
TGTGCCAGCAGCTTAGTAAGGCCCCCAGATACGCAGTATTTT | CASSLVRPPDTQYF | TRBJ2-3 | many | TRBV7-2 | .
TGCGCCAGCAGGGTCCGGACTAGCGGGGCCATCACAGATACGCAGTATTTT | CASRVRTSGAITDTQYF | TRBJ2-3 | many | TRBV10-1 | TRBD2
TGTGCCAGCAGTTACTCCGCGGATCAGCCCCAGCATTTT | CASSYSADQPQHF | TRBJ1-5 | many | TRBV6-2/TRBV6-3 | .
TGTGCCAGCAGCGCCCAGCGGACCACCGGGGAGCTGTTTTTT | CASSAQRTTGELFF | TRBJ2-2 | many | TRBV9 | .
TGCAGCGTTGAGGACAGGCTCGCTGAAGCTTTCTTT | CSVEDRLAEAFF | TRBJ1-1 | many | TRBV29-1 | TRBD1
TGTGCCAGCTTTGGCCGGGATCCTCCGTACAATGAGCAGTTCTTC | CASFGRDPPYNEQFF | TRBJ2-1 | many | TRBV2 | .
TGTGCCAGCAGTTCGACGATCCATCCTACGAGTCCTACGCAGTATTTT | CASSSTIHPTSPTQYF | TRBJ2-3 | many | TRBV12-3/TRBV12-4 | .
TGTGCCAGCAGTCCCGGGTGGGGGAACGAGCAGTACTTC | CASSPGWGNEQYF | TRBJ2-7 | many | TRBV12-3/TRBV12-4 | .
TGTGCCAGCAGCTTAGAAGACAGGGCGAATCAGCCCCAGCATTTT | CASSLEDRANQPQHF | TRBJ1-5 | many | TRBV7-2 | TRBD1
TGCAGTGCTAGACCCCGTCCGGGTAGCGGGAGACCGCTAGATGGCAATGAGCAGTTCTTC | CSARPRPGSGRPLDGNEQFF | TRBJ2-1 | many | TRBV20-1 | TRBD2
TGTGCCAGCAGTGGACTTCTAAACATTCAGTACTTC | CASSGLLNIQYF | TRBJ2-4 | many | TRBV2 | .
TGTGCCAGCAGCCCGAGGACTAGCGGGAACACCGGGGAGCTGTTTTTT | CASSPRTSGNTGELFF | TRBJ2-2 | many | TRBV5-4 | TRBD2
TGTGCCAGCAGTTTTTACGGGGGAGCTAACTATGGCTACACCTTC | CASSFYGGANYGYTF | TRBJ1-2 | many | TRBV12-3/TRBV12-4 | .
TGTGCCAGTAGTATTCCCCCCGCCGCAGCGAGCAATCAGCCCCAGCATTTT | CASSIPPAAASNQPQHF | TRBJ1-5 | . | TRBV19 | .
TGTGCCAGTAGTACCCATCCTACCCGGAAAGATACGCAGTATTTT | CASSTHPTRKDTQYF | TRBJ2-3 | many | TRBV19 | .
TGTGCCAGCAGCTTGACCGGGGGGACAACTAATGAAAAACTGTTTTTT | CASSLTGGTTNEKLFF | TRBJ1-4 | many | TRBV5-6 | .
TGTGTCGCGGGTCAGGAGTTAAACAATGAGCAGTTCTTC | CVAGQELNNEQFF | TRBJ2-1 | few | TRBV28 | .
TGCAGTGCTAGATTTTGGGGGCCTACCGTTGAAGCTTTCTTT | CSARFWGPTVEAFF | TRBJ1-1 | many | TRBV20-1 | .